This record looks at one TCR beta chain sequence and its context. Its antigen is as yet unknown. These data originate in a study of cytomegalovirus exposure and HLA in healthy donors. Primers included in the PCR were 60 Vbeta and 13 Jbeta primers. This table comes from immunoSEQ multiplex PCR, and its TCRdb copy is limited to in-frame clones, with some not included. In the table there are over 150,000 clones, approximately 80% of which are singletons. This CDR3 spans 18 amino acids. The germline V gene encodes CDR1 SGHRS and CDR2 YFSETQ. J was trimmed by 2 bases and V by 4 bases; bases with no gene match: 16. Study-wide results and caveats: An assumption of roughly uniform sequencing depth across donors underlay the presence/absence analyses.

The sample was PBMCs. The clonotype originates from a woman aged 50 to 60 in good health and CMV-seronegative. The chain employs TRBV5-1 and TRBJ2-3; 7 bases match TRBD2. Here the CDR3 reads CASSLSSSLAAYTDTQYF. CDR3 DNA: TGCGCCAGCAGCCTATCTAGCTCTCTAGCGGCCTACACAGATACGCAGTATTTT.